One T cell receptor beta chain is described in this entry. The table came from immunoSEQ multiplex PCR; TCRdb's copy has only in-frame clones and leaves some out. This table holds about 170,000 clones, about 91% found once. The data derive from a study of blood T cell repertoires in COVID-19. Germline CDR1 and CDR2: SGHAT and FQNNGV. There are 14 residues in the CDR3. The V end was cut by 5 bases, the J end by 2 bases, with 9 bases between. The chain links TRBV11-2 to TRBJ1-4; D may be TRBD1 (5 bases). The source of this sequence is a woman between 50 and 59 years old with acute or convalescent COVID-19. Sequenced material: peripheral blood. CDR3 bases: TGTGCCAGCAGCCCAGACAGTACTAATGAAAAACTGTTTTTT. Translation: CASSPDSTNEKLFF.